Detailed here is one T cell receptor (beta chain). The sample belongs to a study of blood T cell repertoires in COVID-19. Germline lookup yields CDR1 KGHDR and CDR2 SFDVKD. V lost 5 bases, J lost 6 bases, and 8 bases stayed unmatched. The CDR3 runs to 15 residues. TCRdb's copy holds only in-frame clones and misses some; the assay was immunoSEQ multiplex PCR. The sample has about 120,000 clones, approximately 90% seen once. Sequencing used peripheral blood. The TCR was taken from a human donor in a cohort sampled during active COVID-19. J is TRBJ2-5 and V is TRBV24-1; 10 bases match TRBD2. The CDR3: CATSVASGSIQTQYF. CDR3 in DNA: TGTGCCACCAGTGTGGCTAGCGGGAGTATACAGACCCAGTACTTC.